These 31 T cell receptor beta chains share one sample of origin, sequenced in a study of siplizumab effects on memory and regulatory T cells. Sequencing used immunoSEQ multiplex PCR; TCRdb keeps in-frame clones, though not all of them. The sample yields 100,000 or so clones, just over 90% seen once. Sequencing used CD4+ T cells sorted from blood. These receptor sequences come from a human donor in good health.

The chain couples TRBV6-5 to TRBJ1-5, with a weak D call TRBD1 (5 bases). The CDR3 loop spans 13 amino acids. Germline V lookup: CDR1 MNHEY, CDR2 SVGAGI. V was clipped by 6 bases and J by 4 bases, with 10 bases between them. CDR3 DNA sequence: TGTGCCAGCAGAAGACAGAGGAATCAGCCCCAGCATTTT. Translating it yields CASRRQRNQPQHF.

The DNA of the CDR3 is TGTGCCAGCGCCAGTCAGGGGGCTTTCTACGAGCAGTACTTC. It is translated as CASASQGAFYEQYF. V usage is TRBV7-9 and J usage is TRBJ2-7; 8 bases agree with TRBD1. Germline lookup yields CDR1 SEHNR and CDR2 FQNEAQ (reference sequence). With V trimmed by 8 bases and J by 3 bases, 9 bases remained unmatched. The length of the CDR3 is 14 residues.

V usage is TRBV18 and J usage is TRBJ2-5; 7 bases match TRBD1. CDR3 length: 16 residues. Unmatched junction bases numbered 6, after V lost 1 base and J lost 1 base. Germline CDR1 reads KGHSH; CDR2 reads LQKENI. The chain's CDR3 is CASSPQQGPLQETQYF. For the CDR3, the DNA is TGTGCCAGCTCACCACAACAGGGGCCTCTCCAAGAGACCCAGTACTTC.

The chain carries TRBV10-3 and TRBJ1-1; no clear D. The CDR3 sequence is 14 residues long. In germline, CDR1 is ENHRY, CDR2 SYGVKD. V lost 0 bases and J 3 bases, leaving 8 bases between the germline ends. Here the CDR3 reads CAISESEGYTEAFF. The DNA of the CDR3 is TGTGCCATCAGTGAGTCAGAAGGGTACACTGAAGCTTTCTTT.

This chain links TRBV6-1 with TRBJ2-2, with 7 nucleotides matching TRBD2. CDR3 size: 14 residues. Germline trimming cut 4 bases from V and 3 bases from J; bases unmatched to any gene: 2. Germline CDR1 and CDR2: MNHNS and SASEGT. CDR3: CASSVGLHTGELFF. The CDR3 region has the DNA TGTGCCAGCAGTGTGGGACTACACACCGGGGAGCTGTTTTTT.

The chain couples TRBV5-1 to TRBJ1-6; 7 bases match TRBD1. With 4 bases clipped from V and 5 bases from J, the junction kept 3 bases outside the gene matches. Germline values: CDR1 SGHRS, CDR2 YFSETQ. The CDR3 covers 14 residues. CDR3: CASSRTGDNSPLHF. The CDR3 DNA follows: TGCGCCAGCAGCCGGACAGGAGATAATTCACCCCTCCACTTT.

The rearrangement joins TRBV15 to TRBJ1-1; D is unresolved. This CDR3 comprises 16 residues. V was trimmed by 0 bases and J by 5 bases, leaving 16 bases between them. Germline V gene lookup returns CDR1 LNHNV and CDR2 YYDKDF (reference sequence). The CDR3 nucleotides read TGTGCCACCAGCAGAGATGTCGGTTTTATGCGGACTGAAGCTTTCTTT. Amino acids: CATSRDVGFMRTEAFF.

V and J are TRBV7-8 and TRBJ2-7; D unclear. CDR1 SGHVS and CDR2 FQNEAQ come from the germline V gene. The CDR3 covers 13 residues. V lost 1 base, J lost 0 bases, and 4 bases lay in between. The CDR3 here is CASSLGISYEQYF. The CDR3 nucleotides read TGTGCCAGCAGCTTAGGTATCTCCTACGAGCAGTACTTC.

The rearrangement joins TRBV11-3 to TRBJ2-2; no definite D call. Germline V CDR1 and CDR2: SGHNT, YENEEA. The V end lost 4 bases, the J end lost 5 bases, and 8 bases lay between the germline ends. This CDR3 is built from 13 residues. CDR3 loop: CASSSRWTGELFF. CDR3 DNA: TGTGCCAGCAGCTCCCGATGGACCGGGGAGCTGTTTTTT.

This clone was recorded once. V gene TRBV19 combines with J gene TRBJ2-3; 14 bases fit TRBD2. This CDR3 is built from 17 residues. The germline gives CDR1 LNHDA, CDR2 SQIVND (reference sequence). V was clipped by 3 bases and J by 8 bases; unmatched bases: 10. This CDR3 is CASSISSGTSGRGTQYF. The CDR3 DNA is TGTGCCAGTAGTATCTCCTCCGGGACTAGCGGGAGAGGTACGCAGTATTTT.

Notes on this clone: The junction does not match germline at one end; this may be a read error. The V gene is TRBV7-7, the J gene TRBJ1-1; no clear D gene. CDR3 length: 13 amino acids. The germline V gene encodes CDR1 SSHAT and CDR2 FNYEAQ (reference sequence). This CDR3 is CASSSLSGTEAFF. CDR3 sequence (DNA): TGTGCTAGCAGCTCACTCAGTGGGACTGAAGCTTTCTTT.

CDR3 sequence reads: CASRSGLRVGYGYTF. CDR3 in DNA: TGTGCCAGCAGGAGTGGTCTAAGGGTAGGCTATGGCTACACCTTC. The rearrangement joins TRBV2 to TRBJ1-2, with D uncertain. Trimming left V 6 bases short and J 4 bases short, with 18 bases between. Germline assignment: CDR1 SNHLY and CDR2 FYNNEI. This CDR3 is 15 amino acids long.

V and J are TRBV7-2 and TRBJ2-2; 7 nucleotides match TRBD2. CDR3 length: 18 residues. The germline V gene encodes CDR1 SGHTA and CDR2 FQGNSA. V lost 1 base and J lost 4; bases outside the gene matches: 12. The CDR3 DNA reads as TGTGCCAGCAGCTTAGTTTGGGTGGGAGGGGCGCGCACCGGGGAGCTGTTTTTT. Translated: CASSLVWVGGARTGELFF. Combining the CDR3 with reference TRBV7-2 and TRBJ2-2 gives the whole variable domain GAGVSQSPSNKVTEKGKDVELRCDPISGHTALYWYRQSLGQGLEFLIYFQGNSAPDKSGLPSDRFSAERTGGSVSTLTIQRTQQEDSAVYLCASSLVWVGGARTGELFFGEGSRLTVL.

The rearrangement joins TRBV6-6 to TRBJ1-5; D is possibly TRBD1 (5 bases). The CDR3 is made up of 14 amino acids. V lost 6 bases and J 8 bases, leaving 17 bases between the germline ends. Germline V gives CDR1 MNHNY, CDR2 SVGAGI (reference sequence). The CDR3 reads CASRTSGSREPQHF. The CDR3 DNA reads TGTGCCAGCAGAACGTCAGGGTCCCGCGAGCCCCAGCATTTT.

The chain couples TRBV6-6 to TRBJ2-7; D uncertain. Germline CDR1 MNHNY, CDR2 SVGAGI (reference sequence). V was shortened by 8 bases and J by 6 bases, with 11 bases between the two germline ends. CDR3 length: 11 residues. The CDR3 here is CASRTRFEQYF. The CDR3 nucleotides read TGTGCCAGCCGGACGCGGTTCGAGCAGTACTTC.

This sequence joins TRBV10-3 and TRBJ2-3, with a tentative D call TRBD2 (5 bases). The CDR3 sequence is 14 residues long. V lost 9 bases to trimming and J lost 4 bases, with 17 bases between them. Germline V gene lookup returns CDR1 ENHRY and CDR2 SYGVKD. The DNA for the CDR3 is TGTGCCATTCGGGCGGGTCGACGGTCAGATACGCAGTATTTT. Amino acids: CAIRAGRRSDTQYF.

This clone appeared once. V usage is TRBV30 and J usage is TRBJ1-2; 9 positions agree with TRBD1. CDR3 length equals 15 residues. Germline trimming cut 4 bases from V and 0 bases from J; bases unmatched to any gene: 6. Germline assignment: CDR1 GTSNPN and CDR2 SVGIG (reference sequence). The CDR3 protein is CAWTRQGGANYGYTF. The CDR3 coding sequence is TGTGCCTGGACTCGACAGGGGGGCGCTAACTATGGCTACACCTTC.

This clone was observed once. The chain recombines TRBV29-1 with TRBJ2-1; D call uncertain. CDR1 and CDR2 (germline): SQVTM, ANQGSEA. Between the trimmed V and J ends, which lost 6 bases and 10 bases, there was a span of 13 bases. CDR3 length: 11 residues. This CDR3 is CSVMSVGEQFF. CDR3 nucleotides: TGCAGCGTCATGAGCGTTGGAGAGCAGTTCTTC.

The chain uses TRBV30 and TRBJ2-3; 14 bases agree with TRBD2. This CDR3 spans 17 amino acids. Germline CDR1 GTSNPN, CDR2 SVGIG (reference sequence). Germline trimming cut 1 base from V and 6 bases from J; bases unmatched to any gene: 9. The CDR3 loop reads CAWSDPRLAGGPDTQYF. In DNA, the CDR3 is TGTGCCTGGAGTGATCCTCGACTAGCGGGGGGGCCTGATACGCAGTATTTT.

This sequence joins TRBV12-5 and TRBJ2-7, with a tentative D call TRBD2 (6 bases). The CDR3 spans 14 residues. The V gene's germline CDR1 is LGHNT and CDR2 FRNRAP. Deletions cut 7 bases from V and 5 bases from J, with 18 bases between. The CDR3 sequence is CASANSDYPNEQYF. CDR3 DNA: TGTGCTAGTGCCAACTCGGACTACCCCAACGAGCAGTACTTC.

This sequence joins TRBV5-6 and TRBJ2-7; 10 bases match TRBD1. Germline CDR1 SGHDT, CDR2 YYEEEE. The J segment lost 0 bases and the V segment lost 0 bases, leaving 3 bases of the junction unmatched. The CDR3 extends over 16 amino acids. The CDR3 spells CASSLVRTGGSYEQYF. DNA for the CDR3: TGTGCCAGCAGCTTGGTGAGGACAGGGGGCTCCTACGAGCAGTACTTC.

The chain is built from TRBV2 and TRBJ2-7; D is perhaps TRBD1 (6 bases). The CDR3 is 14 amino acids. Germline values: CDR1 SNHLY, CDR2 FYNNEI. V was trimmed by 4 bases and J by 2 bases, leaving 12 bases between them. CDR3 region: CASSVDSGAYEQYF. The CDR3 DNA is TGTGCCAGCAGTGTGGACAGCGGAGCCTACGAGCAGTACTTC.

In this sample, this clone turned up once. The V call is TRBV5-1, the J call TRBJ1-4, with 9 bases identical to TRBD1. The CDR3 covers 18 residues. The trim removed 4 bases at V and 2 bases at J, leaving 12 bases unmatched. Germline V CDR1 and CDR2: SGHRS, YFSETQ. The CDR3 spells CASSMGTTGGRTNEKLFF. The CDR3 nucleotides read TGCGCCAGCAGCATGGGGACGACAGGGGGACGGACTAATGAAAAACTGTTTTTT.

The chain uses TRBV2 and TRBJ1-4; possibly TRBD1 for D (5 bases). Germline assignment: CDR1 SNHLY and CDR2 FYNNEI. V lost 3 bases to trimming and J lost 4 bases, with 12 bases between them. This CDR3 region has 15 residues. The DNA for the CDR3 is TGTGCCAGCAGTGACGGAGACAGAGATAATGAAAAACTGTTTTTT. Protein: CASSDGDRDNEKLFF.

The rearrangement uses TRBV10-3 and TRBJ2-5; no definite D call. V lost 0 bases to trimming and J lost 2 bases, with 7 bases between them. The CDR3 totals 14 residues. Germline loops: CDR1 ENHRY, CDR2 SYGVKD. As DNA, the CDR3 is TGTGCCATCAGTGAGTCGGCAGGTCAAGAGACCCAGTACTTC. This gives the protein CAISESAGQETQYF.

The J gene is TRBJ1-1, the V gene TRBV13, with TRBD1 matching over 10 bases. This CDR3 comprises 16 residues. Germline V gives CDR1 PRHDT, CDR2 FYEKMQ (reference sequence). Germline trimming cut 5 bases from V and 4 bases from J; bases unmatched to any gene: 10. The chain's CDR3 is CASSLGQGRFTTEAFF. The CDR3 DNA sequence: TGTGCCAGCAGCCTGGGACAGGGGAGGTTTACCACTGAAGCTTTCTTT.

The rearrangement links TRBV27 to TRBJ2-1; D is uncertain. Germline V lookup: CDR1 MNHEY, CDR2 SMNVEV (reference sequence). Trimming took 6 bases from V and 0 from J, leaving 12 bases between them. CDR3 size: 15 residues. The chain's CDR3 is CASSPAPISYNEQFF. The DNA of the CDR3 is TGTGCCAGCAGCCCTGCCCCAATCTCCTACAATGAGCAGTTCTTC.

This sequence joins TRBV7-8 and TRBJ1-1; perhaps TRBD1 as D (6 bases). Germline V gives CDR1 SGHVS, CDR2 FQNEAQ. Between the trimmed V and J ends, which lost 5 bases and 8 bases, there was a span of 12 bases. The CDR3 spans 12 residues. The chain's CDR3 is CASSQGGTEAFF. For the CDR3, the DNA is TGTGCCAGCAGCCAAGGGGGGACCGAAGCTTTCTTT.

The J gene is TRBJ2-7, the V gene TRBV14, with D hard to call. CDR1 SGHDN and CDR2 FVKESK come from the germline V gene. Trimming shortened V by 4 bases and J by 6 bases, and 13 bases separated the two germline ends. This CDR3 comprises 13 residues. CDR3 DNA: TGTGCCAGCAGCCGCCCCGGTGTGGGCGAGCAGTACTTC. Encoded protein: CASSRPGVGEQYF.

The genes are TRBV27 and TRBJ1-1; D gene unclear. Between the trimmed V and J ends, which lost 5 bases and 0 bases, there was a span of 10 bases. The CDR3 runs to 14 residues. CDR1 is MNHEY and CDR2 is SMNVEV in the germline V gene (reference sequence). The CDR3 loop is CASSPSGLNTEAFF. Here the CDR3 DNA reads TGTGCCAGCAGTCCCTCCGGGTTGAACACTGAAGCTTTCTTT.

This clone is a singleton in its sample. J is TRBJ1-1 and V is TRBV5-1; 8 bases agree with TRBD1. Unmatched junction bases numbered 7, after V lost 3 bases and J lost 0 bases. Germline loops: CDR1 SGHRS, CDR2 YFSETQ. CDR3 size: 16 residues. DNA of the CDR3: TGCGCCAGCAGCTCCGGGACAGGATTCATGAACACTGAAGCTTTCTTT. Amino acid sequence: CASSSGTGFMNTEAFF.